The 32 T cell receptor beta chains listed next were all sequenced from one sample in a study of T cells after yellow fever vaccination. From the 5' RACE reads, TCRdb called clonotypes with MiXCR, one entry per CDR3 protein. Here the sample spans fewer than 400,000 distinct CDR3 sequences, around a tenth being singletons. Sequencing used CD4+ T cells sorted from PBMCs, obtained 45 days after the yellow fever booster vaccination. Every receptor here comes from a young man who received the YFV17D yellow fever vaccine.

This clonotype has just a few counts. V is TRBV3-1 and J is TRBJ1-1; perhaps TRBD1 as D (5 bases). Trimming stripped 4 bases from V and 6 bases from J, with 12 bases between. Germline lookup yields CDR1 LGHDT and CDR2 YNNKEL (reference sequence). The CDR3 has 13 residues. The CDR3 nucleotides are TGTGCCAGCAGCCTCAGGGTGGGAGCTGAAGCTTTCTTT. Protein: CASSLRVGAEAFF.

This clonotype was counted only a few times. The chain recombines TRBV7-2 with TRBJ2-4; D is uncertain. The CDR3 has 15 amino acids. The germline gives CDR1 SGHTA, CDR2 FQGNSA. The germline V and J ends were trimmed by 3 bases and 0 bases, with 9 bases remaining between them. The CDR3 sequence: CASSFSALAKNIQYF. The DNA for the CDR3 is TGTGCCAGCAGCTTCAGTGCCCTAGCCAAAAACATTCAGTACTTC.

The chain joins TRBV5-1 to TRBJ1-5; D gene ambiguous. V was trimmed by 0 bases and J by 1 base, leaving 11 bases between them. The CDR3 length is 16 residues. In germline, CDR1 is SGHRS, CDR2 YFSETQ. CDR3 coding DNA: TGCGCCAGCAGCTTGGGTGCGGGTTCGAGCAATCAGCCCCAGCATTTT. Its translation is CASSLGAGSSNQPQHF.

The chain combines TRBV6-5 with TRBJ2-7; D gene unclear. This CDR3 is 11 amino acids long. Trimming removed 7 bases at V and 6 bases at J, with 10 bases between. CDR1 MNHEY and CDR2 SVGAGI come from the germline V gene. Here the CDR3 DNA reads TGTGCCAGCACTCTCAGGAGCGAGCAGTACTTC. It is translated as CASTLRSEQYF.

V gene TRBV6-5 combines with J gene TRBJ1-2; D is unclear. Germline CDR1 reads MNHEY; CDR2 reads SVGAGI. The CDR3 has 15 residues. The germline V and J ends were trimmed by 4 bases and 5 bases, with 17 bases remaining between them. In nucleotides, the CDR3 is TGTGCCAGCAGTTCCGGAGTGCAAACTATTTATGGCTACACCTTC. Translated, it gives CASSSGVQTIYGYTF.

In DNA form, the CDR3 reads TGTGCCAGCAGCTTAGTTGGGACTAGCGGGGGGGCCAATGAGCAGTTCTTC. It encodes CASSLVGTSGGANEQFF. The rearrangement links TRBV7-2 to TRBJ2-1, with 16 bases aligning to TRBD2. Unmatched junction bases numbered 3, after V lost 1 base and J lost 6 bases. CDR1 SGHTA and CDR2 FQGNSA come from the germline V gene. CDR3 length equals 17 residues.

This clonotype was detected a few times. The V gene is TRBV7-3, the J gene TRBJ2-3, with D possibly being TRBD2 (5 bases). V was cut by 4 bases and J by 2 bases, with 10 bases left in between. The CDR3 loop spans 14 amino acids. In germline, CDR1 is SGHTA, CDR2 FQGTGA. The CDR3 nucleotides read TGTGCCAGCAGCTCGGGATCGTCCACAGATACGCAGTATTTT. Encoded protein: CASSSGSSTDTQYF.

In this sample, this clonotype turned up many times. V usage is TRBV7-8 and J usage is TRBJ2-7; D may be TRBD1 (5 bases). V lost 1 base and J lost 6, with 10 bases in between. The CDR3 contains 13 residues. The germline gives CDR1 SGHVS, CDR2 FQNEAQ. The CDR3 loop reads CASSLVLGAEQYF. The DNA of the CDR3 is TGTGCCAGCAGCTTAGTACTTGGGGCCGAGCAGTACTTC.

This chain connects TRBV2 to TRBJ2-2; a possible D gene is TRBD1 (5 bases). This CDR3 region has 14 residues. Trimming shortened V by 2 bases and J by 3 bases, and 7 bases separated the two germline ends. Germline CDR1 is SNHLY and CDR2 is FYNNEI. Here the CDR3 reads CASSESGYTGELFF. The CDR3 bases are TGTGCCAGCAGTGAATCAGGGTACACCGGGGAGCTGTTTTTT.

Ten or more counts support this clonotype. The V gene is TRBV12-3 or TRBV12-4, the J gene TRBJ2-1, with D unresolved. V was cut by 2 bases and J by 5 bases, with 7 bases left in between. The CDR3 is 13 residues long. The CDR3 sequence: CASSLRVNNEQFF. In nucleotides, the CDR3 is TGTGCCAGCAGTTTAAGGGTAAACAATGAGCAGTTCTTC.

The chain couples TRBV6-1 to TRBJ1-2; D is unresolved. The CDR3 covers 16 residues. Between the trimmed V and J ends, which lost 0 bases and 2 bases, there was a span of 13 bases. Germline lookup yields CDR1 MNHNS and CDR2 SASEGT. The CDR3 reads CASSEAERLPNYGYTF. The CDR3 bases are TGTGCCAGCAGTGAAGCGGAGCGACTACCCAACTATGGCTACACCTTC.

This clonotype was counted ten times or more. The chain links TRBV5-1 to TRBJ2-5; D not resolved. This CDR3 is built from 11 residues. Germline loops: CDR1 SGHRS, CDR2 YFSETQ. V was trimmed by 10 bases and J by 5 bases, leaving 12 bases between them. CDR3 residues: CASRAGETQYF. In DNA, the CDR3 is TGCGCCTCACGCGCCGGGGAGACCCAGTACTTC.

This clonotype showed up just a few times. The chain recombines TRBV6-1 with TRBJ1-4, with a possible D match to TRBD1 (6 bases). Trimming shortened V by 6 bases and J by 7 bases, and 15 bases separated the two germline ends. The germline V gene encodes CDR1 MNHNS and CDR2 SASEGT. This CDR3 has 14 residues. CDR3 region: CASRNRAESEKLFF. CDR3 in DNA: TGTGCCAGCAGAAACAGGGCGGAGAGTGAAAAACTGTTTTTT.

The CDR3 nucleotides are TGTGCCAGCAGCCGGCGGGGGGCCCAAGAGACCCAGTACTTC. Translated: CASSRRGAQETQYF. V usage is TRBV4-2 and J usage is TRBJ2-5; 8 bases agree with TRBD2. V trimming: 4 bases; J trimming: 1 base; junction bases outside the gene matches: 2. Looked up from germline, CDR1 is LGHNA and CDR2 is YNFKEQ. The CDR3 sequence is 14 residues long.

This clonotype was found many times. The CDR3 coding sequence is TGTGCCAGCAGCGTACATCCCGCGACAGATACGCAGTATTTT. This encodes CASSVHPATDTQYF. This chain links TRBV9 with TRBJ2-3, with D unresolved. The CDR3 runs 14 residues. Trimming removed 1 base from V and 3 bases from J, with 9 bases in between. Germline-derived CDR1 and CDR2 are SGDLS and YYNGEE. Combining the CDR3 with reference TRBV9 and TRBJ2-3 gives the whole variable domain DSGVTQTPKHLITATGQRVTLRCSPRSGDLSVYWYQQSLDQGLQFLIQYYNGEERAKGNILERFSAQQFPDLHSELNLSSLELGDSALYFCASSVHPATDTQYFGPGTRLTVL.

This sequence joins TRBV19 and TRBJ2-2; D unresolved. This CDR3 is built from 11 residues. Germline V gives CDR1 LNHDA, CDR2 SQIVND (reference sequence). Trimming took off 3 bases at V and 8 bases at J, with 4 bases between the two ends. This chain's CDR3 is CASSIAGELFF. The CDR3 nucleotides are TGTGCCAGTAGTATTGCAGGGGAGCTGTTTTTT.

This clonotype came up a few times. This chain links TRBV5-5 with TRBJ1-2; D perhaps matches TRBD1 (5 bases). Germline V gene lookup returns CDR1 SGHKS and CDR2 YYEKEE (reference sequence). CDR3 length equals 16 residues. V was pared by 4 bases and J by 6 bases, with 22 bases between. The CDR3 DNA sequence: TGTGCCAGCAGCCGCGCTTATTGGCAGGGTGGAGATGGCTACACCTTC. It encodes CASSRAYWQGGDGYTF.

Only a few counts were recorded for this clonotype. The chain has TRBV7-2 and TRBJ1-5, with D perhaps matching TRBD1 (5 bases). V was shortened by 1 base and J by 4 bases, with 8 bases between the two germline ends. CDR3 length: 14 amino acids. Germline loops: CDR1 SGHTA, CDR2 FQGNSA. DNA of the CDR3: TGTGCCAGCAGCTTAGTACGGGGGAATCAGCCCCAGCATTTT. It yields the protein CASSLVRGNQPQHF.

CDR3 sequence reads: CASSPEGPPGPQHF. DNA of the CDR3: TGTGCCAGCAGCCCAGAGGGACCACCGGGACCCCAGCATTTT. The chain recombines TRBV12-3 or TRBV12-4 with TRBJ1-5; D is possibly TRBD1 (5 bases). The CDR3 is 14 residues long. V was clipped by 6 bases and J by 10 bases, with 19 bases between them.

This clonotype was observed a few times. The rearrangement links TRBV9 to TRBJ2-2; no clear D. V was clipped by 6 bases and J by 1 base, with 13 bases between them. Germline V CDR1 and CDR2: SGDLS, YYNGEE. This CDR3 comprises 15 residues. CDR3: CASNKNSGNTGELFF. As DNA, the CDR3 is TGTGCCAGCAACAAAAACTCTGGGAACACCGGGGAGCTGTTTTTT.

The chain recombines TRBV6-2 or TRBV6-3 with TRBJ1-5, with TRBD1 matching 8 bases. The CDR3 is 15 amino acids. The germline V gene has CDR1 MNHEY and CDR2 SVGEGT. The trim removed 5 bases at V and 2 bases at J, leaving 5 bases unmatched. CDR3 region: CASSELTGGNQPQHF. CDR3 DNA sequence: TGTGCCAGCAGTGAGCTGACAGGGGGCAATCAGCCCCAGCATTTT.

The rearrangement joins TRBV5-1 to TRBJ2-3; D is possibly TRBD1 (6 bases). Germline V gives CDR1 SGHRS, CDR2 YFSETQ. Trimming stripped 5 bases from V and 0 bases from J, with 13 bases between. The CDR3 covers 15 residues. CDR3 bases: TGCGCCAGCAGGCCGGACAGTACTAGCACAGATACGCAGTATTTT. This encodes CASRPDSTSTDTQYF.

This clonotype was detected many times. V and J are TRBV3-1 and TRBJ2-1; 8 positions match TRBD2. Germline trimming cut 6 bases from V and 6 bases from J; bases unmatched to any gene: 7. The germline V gene encodes CDR1 LGHDT and CDR2 YNNKEL (reference sequence). The CDR3 has 14 residues. The CDR3 is CASRPVGGGNEQFF. The CDR3 DNA sequence: TGTGCCAGCAGGCCTGTCGGGGGGGGCAATGAGCAGTTCTTC.

This chain joins TRBV6-6 and TRBJ1-6; no definite D call. The CDR3 loop spans 15 amino acids. Germline loops: CDR1 MNHNY, CDR2 SVGAGI (reference sequence). V was pared by 4 bases and J by 6 bases, with 13 bases between. This chain's CDR3 is CASSSTGPRNSPLHF. CDR3 nucleotides: TGTGCCAGCAGTTCGACGGGTCCTCGTAATTCACCCCTCCACTTT.

This chain links TRBV9 with TRBJ1-1, with no clear D. There are 14 residues in the CDR3. Between the trimmed V and J ends, which lost 0 bases and 2 bases, there was a span of 8 bases. The V gene's germline CDR1 is SGDLS and CDR2 YYNGEE. The CDR3 bases are TGTGCCAGCAGCGTAGAGCCCAAAAACACTGAAGCTTTCTTT. It is translated as CASSVEPKNTEAFF.

The chain is built from TRBV4-3 and TRBJ2-7; TRBD2 matches 7 bases. CDR1 is LGHNA and CDR2 is YSLEER in the germline V gene. This CDR3 is built from 15 residues. Trimming cost V 1 base and J 6 bases; bases outside gene matches: 9. CDR3 nucleotide sequence: TGCGCCAGCAGCCAAGGGACTAGGAAAGACCCCGAGCAGTACTTC. This codes for CASSQGTRKDPEQYF.

This clonotype came up a few times. This chain joins TRBV12-3 or TRBV12-4 and TRBJ1-2, with D tentatively TRBD1 (5 bases). Trimming took off 6 bases at V and 8 bases at J, with 13 bases between the two ends. This CDR3 comprises 12 residues. The DNA for the CDR3 is TGTGCCAGCAGGCGGGACGCCTGGGGCTACACCTTC. Its protein is CASRRDAWGYTF.

This clonotype was recorded a few times. This chain uses TRBV5-1 with TRBJ2-7, with TRBD2 identical over 7 bases. The V segment lost 4 bases and the J segment 7 bases; nucleotides outside the gene matches: 14. The CDR3 has 15 residues. The V gene's germline CDR1 is SGHRS and CDR2 YFSETQ. The CDR3 loop reads CASSIQRGILGEQYF. The CDR3 nucleotides read TGCGCCAGCAGCATCCAGCGGGGTATCCTCGGGGAGCAGTACTTC. Supplemented by reference TRBV5-1 and TRBJ2-7, the full variable domain reads KAGVTQTPRYLIKTRGQQVTLSCSPISGHRSVSWYQQTPGQGLQFLFEYFSETQRNKGNFPGRFSGRQFSNSRSEMNVSTLELGDSALYLCASSIQRGILGEQYFGPGTRLTVT.

This clonotype came up many times. The rearrangement uses TRBV9 and TRBJ2-7; D ambiguous. The V end was cut by 3 bases, the J end by 4 bases, with 8 bases between. This CDR3 contains 12 residues. Germline assignment: CDR1 SGDLS and CDR2 YYNGEE. The CDR3 loop is CASSGLLYEQYF. For the CDR3, the DNA is TGTGCCAGCAGCGGCCTCCTTTACGAGCAGTACTTC.

This clonotype was detected only a few times. The chain uses TRBV5-6 and TRBJ1-5, with 9 bases fitting TRBD1. V trimming: 2 bases; J trimming: 6 bases; junction bases outside the gene matches: 9. Germline V gene data show CDR1 as SGHDT and CDR2 as YYEEEE. The CDR3 totals 16 residues. CDR3 DNA sequence: TGTGCCAGCAGCTTCGGGACAGGGTTTGCGGGTCAGCCCCAGCATTTT. As protein: CASSFGTGFAGQPQHF.

V and J are TRBV4-1 and TRBJ2-5; D is ambiguous. Trimming left V 0 bases short and J 1 base short, with 9 bases between. Germline assignment: CDR1 MGHRA and CDR2 YSYEKL. The CDR3 is 15 amino acids. CDR3 residues: CASSQEYTPQETQYF. DNA for the CDR3: TGCGCCAGCAGCCAAGAGTACACACCCCAAGAGACCCAGTACTTC.

The rearrangement uses TRBV5-1 and TRBJ1-2; D not resolved. Trimming removed 7 bases from V and 5 bases from J, with 15 bases in between. Germline lookup yields CDR1 SGHRS and CDR2 YFSETQ. There are 13 residues in the CDR3. DNA for the CDR3: TGCGCCAGCGCTGAGGCAAGTGGTTATGGCTACACCTTC. Translation: CASAEASGYGYTF.